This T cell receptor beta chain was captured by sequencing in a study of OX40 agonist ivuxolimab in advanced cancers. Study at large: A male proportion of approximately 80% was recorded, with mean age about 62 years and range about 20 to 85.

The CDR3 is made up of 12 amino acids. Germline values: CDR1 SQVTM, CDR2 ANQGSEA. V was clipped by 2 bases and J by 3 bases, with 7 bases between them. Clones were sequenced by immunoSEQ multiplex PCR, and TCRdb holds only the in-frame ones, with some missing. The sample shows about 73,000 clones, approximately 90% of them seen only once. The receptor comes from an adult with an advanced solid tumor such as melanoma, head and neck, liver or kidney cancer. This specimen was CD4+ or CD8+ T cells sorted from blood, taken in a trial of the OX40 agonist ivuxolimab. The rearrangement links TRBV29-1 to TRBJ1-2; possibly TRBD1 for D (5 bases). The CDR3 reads CSVEPGDYGYTF. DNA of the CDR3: TGCAGCGTTGAACCGGGGGACTATGGCTACACCTTC.